The 30 T cell receptor beta chains reported below all come from one sample, sequenced in a study of tumor-infiltrating lymphocytes in primary liver carcinoma (dated by TCRdb to the late 2010s). Total RNA and DNA were co-extracted without cell sorting from about 19-30 mg of bulk tissue using the AllPrep DNA/RNA mini kit. Sequencing was performed on an Illumina HiSeq 2500. TCRbeta-specific cDNA was reverse-transcribed from 500 ng total RNA using a constant-region primer and ProtoScript II reverse transcriptase. Construction of the TCRbeta libraries relied on three nested rounds of multiplex PCR, following a slightly modified ARM-PCR procedure. Each of the first two PCR rounds ran for approximately 9 cycles using multiplex TRBV1-TRBV30 forward primers together with a Cbeta reverse primer. TCRdb reprocessed the public reads (quality trimming at Q25 with fastp, clone calling with MiXCR) and kept in-frame beta chains. Here each entry gathers all rows of one CDR3 protein and keeps the most common genes and DNA. Within this sample are about 37,000 distinct CDR3 sequences, with roughly 80% of them counted one time only. The ten biggest clones cover approximately 35% of the sample.

The sample was tumor-adjacent normal liver tissue. These receptor sequences come from a man aged 35 to 55 with primary liver carcinoma and hepatitis B virus infection.

The chain recombines TRBV12-3 or TRBV12-4 with TRBJ1-3; TRBD1 matches 7 bases. With V trimmed by 6 bases and J by 4 bases, 9 bases remained unmatched. This CDR3 is 15 amino acids long. The CDR3 loop reads CASSFGTATGNTIYF. CDR3 coding DNA: TGTGCCAGCAGCTTTGGGACAGCAACAGGAAACACCATATATTTT.

As to this clonotype: At one end the junction does not follow the germline gene, possibly because of a read error. The genes are TRBV29-1 and TRBJ2-1; D unclear. Germline loops: CDR1 SQVTM, CDR2 ANQGSEA. The CDR3 consists of 14 residues. DNA for the CDR3: TGCAGCGTTGCTCGCCGGTGCTCCTACAGTGAGCAGTTCTTC. It yields the protein CSVARRCSYSEQFF.

In regard to this clonotype: One end of the junction varies from germline; a read error may be responsible. This chain links TRBV11-2 with TRBJ2-1, with D possibly matching TRBD2 (5 bases). The CDR3 covers 14 residues. Germline V gene lookup returns CDR1 SGHAT and CDR2 FQNNGV. For the CDR3, the DNA is TGTGCCAGCAGCCTGTCTAGCTTGGGGAATGAGCAGTTATTC. Translating gives CASSLSSLGNEQLF.

About this clonotype: The junction does not match germline at one end; this may be a read error. The rearrangement joins TRBV6-1 to TRBJ2-1, with 10 bases that match TRBD2. The CDR3 loop spans 15 amino acids. From germline, CDR1 is MNHNS and CDR2 SASEGT. This CDR3 is CVSSESSGSYNEQFF. The CDR3 nucleotides are TGTGTCAGCAGCGAATCTAGCGGGAGCTACAATGAGCAATTCTTC.

Turning to this clonotype: The CDR3 does not close with the conserved phenylalanine or tryptophan, likely indicating a read error. The chain uses TRBV29-1 and TRBJ2-3, with D possibly TRBD1 on 6 matching bases. Germline loops: CDR1 SQVTM, CDR2 ANQGSEA. The CDR3 sequence is 14 residues long. The CDR3 reads CTVDGSAGEDTQYI. DNA for the CDR3: TGCACCGTTGATGGGTCGGCAGGGGAGGATACGCAGTATATT.

This chain joins TRBV27 and TRBJ2-7; 8 bases map to TRBD2. This CDR3 is 14 amino acids long. The germline gives CDR1 MNHEY, CDR2 SMNVEV (reference sequence). The trim removed 6 bases at V and 4 bases at J, leaving 8 bases unmatched. The CDR3 DNA follows: TGTGCCAGCAGCCCTCTTAGCGGGGATTACGAGCAGTACTTC. Its translation: CASSPLSGDYEQYF.

With respect to this clonotype: No conserved phenylalanine or tryptophan is present at the end of the CDR3, so a read error is the likely explanation. The DNA is left out, because the CDR3 cannot be placed on it with certainty; the CDR3 is given as TCRdb lists it. V gene TRBV6-1 combines with J gene TRBJ2-2; TRBD1 is the table's D call, not checked against the DNA. The CDR3 is made up of 14 amino acids, end residues included. Per the germline V gene, CDR1 is MNHNS and CDR2 is SASEGT. This chain's CDR3 is CASSATGDTGELPL.

Points on this clonotype: It may be a read error: a sequence one base away is much more abundant. The V gene is TRBV2, the J gene TRBJ2-7; 9 bases fit TRBD2. The CDR3 loop spans 14 amino acids. Looked up from germline, CDR1 is SNHLY and CDR2 is FYNNEI. For the CDR3, the DNA is TGTGTCAGCAGTTTTAGCGGGAGAGGGAACGAGCAGTACTTC. This encodes CVSSFSGRGNEQYF.

This clonotype was recorded a few times. This chain joins TRBV11-1 and TRBJ2-3, with 9 bases identical to TRBD2. The length of the CDR3 is 16 residues. CDR1 is SGHAT and CDR2 is FQDESV in the germline V gene (reference sequence). The V and J ends lost 5 bases and 8 bases, in that order; junction bases with no gene match: 14. DNA for the CDR3: TGTGCCAGCAGCCCCTCCCCTAGCGGGAAGGCGTCTACGCAGTATTTT. Its protein product is CASSPSPSGKASTQYF.

The sample holds a few counts of this clonotype. The germline gene is not matched at one end of the junction; a read error may be the cause. The V call is TRBV29-1, the J call TRBJ2-2, with D possibly being TRBD2 (5 bases). CDR1 is SQVTM and CDR2 is ANQGSEA in the germline V gene. CDR3 length: 17 residues. CDR3 region: CSVEEPSGSTITGELFF. CDR3 coding DNA: TGCAGCGTTGAGGAACCCTCGGGAAGTACGATCACCGGGGAGCTGTTCTTT.

As to this clonotype: With a much larger clone just one base away, this may be a read error. This rearrangement joins TRBV25-1 to TRBJ2-1; 8 bases are a match to TRBD2. The CDR3 spans 15 residues. Per germline, CDR1 MGHDK and CDR2 SYGVNS. CDR3 region: CANSDHAGGLNEQFF. The DNA of the CDR3 is TGTGCCAACAGTGACCACGCGGGGGGCCTCAATGAGCAGTTCTTC.

The chain uses TRBV6-6 and TRBJ2-4, with 8 positions matching TRBD1. Germline assignment: CDR1 MNHNY and CDR2 SVGAGI (reference sequence). V was pared by 5 bases and J by 1 base, with 13 bases of the junction left unmatched. The CDR3 covers 18 residues. DNA for the CDR3: TGTGCCAGCAGTCCCCAGGACAGGGATCGAGTTGCCAAAAACATTCAGTACTTC. Translating gives CASSPQDRDRVAKNIQYF.

Comment on this clonotype: The conserved phenylalanine or tryptophan is not found at the CDR3 terminus, so this likely reflects a read error. The DNA is left out, because the CDR3 cannot be placed on it with certainty; the CDR3 is given as TCRdb lists it. The CDR3 protein is CASSEGEGQVANAEAFS. The V and J genes are TRBV6-1 and TRBJ1-1; TRBD1, the table's D call, lacks a check against the DNA. CDR1 is MNHNS and CDR2 is SASEGT in the germline V gene. The CDR3 length is 17 residues, termini included.

Worth noting for this clonotype: Mismatch with germline at one junction end may stem from a read error. CDR3 nucleotides: TGCGGCGTGTCTGAGGGGAGCGGGGAGCTGTTTTTT. Protein: CGVSEGSGELFF. The V call is TRBV29-1, the J call TRBJ2-2, with D perhaps matching TRBD1 or TRBD2 (5 bases each). The CDR3 runs 12 residues. The germline V gene encodes CDR1 SQVTM and CDR2 ANQGSEA.

With respect to this clonotype: One junction end disagrees with the germline gene, perhaps due to a read error. The rearrangement links TRBV6-1 to TRBJ2-7, with 8 positions matching TRBD1. From germline, CDR1 is MNHNS and CDR2 SASEGT. There are 14 residues in the CDR3. This chain's CDR3 is CASSGTGGSYKQYF. Here the CDR3 DNA reads TGTGCCAGCAGTGGTACAGGGGGAAGCTACAAGCAGTACTTC.

A note on this clonotype: The junction does not match germline at one end; this may be a read error. This chain connects TRBV29-1 to TRBJ2-7; a possible D gene is TRBD2 (5 bases). The CDR3 consists of 14 residues. Germline CDR1 reads SQVTM; CDR2 reads ANQGSEA. CDR3 DNA: TGCAGCGTTAAAGAACCCAGTGGGAGCGACGAGCAATACTTC. Protein: CSVKEPSGSDEQYF.

Turning to this clonotype: At one end the junction does not follow the germline gene, possibly because of a read error. This chain links TRBV30 with TRBJ2-2, with D perhaps TRBD2 (5 bases). Germline values: CDR1 GTSNPN, CDR2 SVGIG (reference sequence). CDR3 length equals 14 residues. In DNA form, the CDR3 reads TGTGCCTGGACTCCTAGTGTGAACACCGGGGAGCTGCTTTTT. It translates to CAWTPSVNTGELLF.

This clonotype was seen many times. The chain is built from TRBV2 and TRBJ2-1, with D uncertain. CDR3 size: 14 residues. Germline-derived CDR1 and CDR2 are SNHLY and FYNNEI. V was clipped by 0 bases and J by 9 bases, with 12 bases between them. The CDR3 loop reads CASSEATIPSEQFF. The DNA of the CDR3 is TGTGCCAGCAGTGAAGCGACAATCCCGAGTGAGCAGTTCTTC.

As to this clonotype: It is likely a read error, because the conserved phenylalanine at the end of the CDR3 is missing. The CDR3 coding sequence is TGCAGCGTCTCTGGACAGGGAGATCAGCCCCAGCATTCT. Translated, it gives CSVSGQGDQPQHS. The chain links TRBV29-1 to TRBJ1-5; 8 bases agree with TRBD1. Germline V lookup: CDR1 SQVTM, CDR2 ANQGSEA. Trimming removed 6 bases from V and 5 bases from J; junction bases left unmatched: 6. This CDR3 is 13 amino acids long.

With regard to this clonotype: At one boundary the junction diverges from the germline segment, which might be a read error. The CDR3 is CIVGGGWGMITEAFF. CDR3 DNA sequence: TGCATCGTTGGTGGAGGATGGGGTATGATCACTGAAGCTTTCTTT. This chain uses TRBV29-1 with TRBJ1-1; no definite D call. The CDR3 is made up of 15 amino acids. Germline assignment: CDR1 SQVTM and CDR2 ANQGSEA.

As to this clonotype: A junction end diverges from the germline sequence, so it may reflect a read error. The V call is TRBV11-2, the J call TRBJ2-7; D is unclear. Looked up from germline, CDR1 is SGHAT and CDR2 is FQNNGV. The length of the CDR3 is 15 residues. In DNA, the CDR3 is TGTGCCAGCAGCCCCCGGATTAGCTCGTCCTACGAGCAGCACTTC. Amino acid sequence: CASSPRISSSYEQHF.

A single count supports this clonotype. The chain joins TRBV28 to TRBJ2-3, with D possibly TRBD2 on 6 matching bases. CDR3 size: 16 residues. Germline loops: CDR1 MDHEN, CDR2 SYDVKM. V was pared by 2 bases and J by 3 bases, with 15 bases between. CDR3 nucleotide sequence: TGTGCCAGCAGTTTACCCCCCGGACGGGGGACAGATACGCAGTATTTT. The encoded protein is CASSLPPGRGTDTQYF.

This clonotype is classed as medium-sized. The genes are TRBV29-1 and TRBJ1-2; the D gene is possibly TRBD1 (6 bases). V shed 6 bases and J shed 4 bases, with 18 bases lying between them. Germline V lookup: CDR1 SQVTM, CDR2 ANQGSEA. The CDR3 runs 14 residues. CDR3 nucleotides: TGCAGCGTCAAGTTTGGACAGTCGATCTATGGCTACACCTTC. This encodes CSVKFGQSIYGYTF.

This clonotype was seen only once. At one end, the junction sequence differs from germline, possibly due to a read error. V usage is TRBV12-5 and J usage is TRBJ2-2, with a tentative D call TRBD2 (6 bases). CDR1 and CDR2 (germline): LGHNT, FRNRAP. The CDR3 has 15 residues. CDR3 loop: CASALGGVNTGELIF. CDR3 in DNA: TGTGCTAGTGCCCTAGGAGGGGTGAACACCGGGGAGCTGATTTTT.

This clonotype was recorded a few times. A much bigger clone sits one base away, suggesting this may be a read error. The chain combines TRBV2 with TRBJ2-4; TRBD1 is a possible D gene (5 bases). Germline lookup yields CDR1 SNHLY and CDR2 FYNNEI. The CDR3 length is 14 residues. The CDR3 DNA reads as TGTGCCAGCAGTGAAGGGCAGGGAATTAACATTCTGTACTTC. This sequence encodes CASSEGQGINILYF.

The chain employs TRBV7-8 and TRBJ1-2; no definite D call. Trimming shortened V by 9 bases and J by 4 bases, and 24 bases separated the two germline ends. The CDR3 extends over 16 amino acids. Germline values: CDR1 SGHVS, CDR2 FQNEAQ. CDR3 nucleotide sequence: TGTGCCAGGAGCAAGGACTCACGGTCGATCACCTATGGCTACACCTTC. Residues: CARSKDSRSITYGYTF.

In its sample, this clonotype is medium-sized (0.01 to 0.1%). The V gene is TRBV6-2 or TRBV6-3, the J gene TRBJ2-3; TRBD1 might be the D (5 bases). Deletions cut 3 bases from V and 7 bases from J, with 14 bases between. This CDR3 is built from 14 residues. CDR1 is MNHEY and CDR2 is SVGEGT in the germline V gene. As DNA, the CDR3 is TGTGCCAGCAGTTATGACAGCCTACGGAATACGCAGTATTTT. Residues: CASSYDSLRNTQYF.

Notes on this clonotype: The CDR3 does not end in the conserved phenylalanine or tryptophan, so this is likely a read error. The limits of the CDR3 on the DNA are not certain, so only TCRdb's listed CDR3 is given. The genes are TRBV28 and TRBJ1-5; the D call TRBD1 from the table was never checked on the DNA. The germline CDR1 and CDR2 sequences are MDHEN and SYDVKM. The CDR3 is made up of 14 amino acids, end residues included. CDR3 amino acids: CANSFQGATQPQQS.

Comment on this clonotype: An end of the junction differs from the germline gene, which may be a read error. V and J are TRBV10-2 and TRBJ2-5; D is perhaps TRBD2 (6 bases). This CDR3 is built from 13 residues. Per the germline V gene, CDR1 is WSHSY and CDR2 is SAAADI. The CDR3 loop is CASSVRRAEIQYF. CDR3 coding DNA: TGCGCCAGCAGTGTAAGGAGGGCAGAGATCCAGTATTTC.

A note on this clonotype: At one end the junction does not follow the germline gene, possibly because of a read error. The chain couples TRBV4-1 to TRBJ1-1; D is perhaps TRBD1 (6 bases). Germline V gene lookup returns CDR1 MGHRA and CDR2 YSYEKL. This CDR3 is built from 16 residues. CDR3 in amino acids: CASTVAGGRGNTEASF. CDR3 coding DNA: TGCGCCAGTACCGTGGCTGGGGGGCGGGGGAACACTGAAGCTTCCTTT.